The clone carrying this T cell receptor (beta chain) appeared a few times. What it binds is not known. The entry originates in a study of cytomegalovirus exposure and HLA in healthy donors. Study conclusions and caveats: Researchers catalogued approximately 170 TCR beta chains as cytomegalovirus-associated.

The PCR used 60 Vbeta and 13 Jbeta primers. Sequencing used immunoSEQ multiplex PCR; TCRdb keeps in-frame clones, though not all of them. Of 150,000 to 200,000 clones listed, around 75% are singletons. Sequenced sample: PBMCs. This clonotype was obtained from a young woman in good health and CMV-seronegative.

The CDR3 loop is CASSQDYGDRPYEQYF. The CDR3 nucleotides are TGCGCCAGCAGCCAAGACTACGGGGACAGACCCTACGAGCAGTACTTC. The V call is TRBV4-3, the J call TRBJ2-7, with TRBD1 matching 7 bases. The germline V gene encodes CDR1 LGHNA and CDR2 YSLEER. Unmatched junction bases numbered 7, after V lost 0 bases and J lost 2 bases. The CDR3 is 16 residues long.